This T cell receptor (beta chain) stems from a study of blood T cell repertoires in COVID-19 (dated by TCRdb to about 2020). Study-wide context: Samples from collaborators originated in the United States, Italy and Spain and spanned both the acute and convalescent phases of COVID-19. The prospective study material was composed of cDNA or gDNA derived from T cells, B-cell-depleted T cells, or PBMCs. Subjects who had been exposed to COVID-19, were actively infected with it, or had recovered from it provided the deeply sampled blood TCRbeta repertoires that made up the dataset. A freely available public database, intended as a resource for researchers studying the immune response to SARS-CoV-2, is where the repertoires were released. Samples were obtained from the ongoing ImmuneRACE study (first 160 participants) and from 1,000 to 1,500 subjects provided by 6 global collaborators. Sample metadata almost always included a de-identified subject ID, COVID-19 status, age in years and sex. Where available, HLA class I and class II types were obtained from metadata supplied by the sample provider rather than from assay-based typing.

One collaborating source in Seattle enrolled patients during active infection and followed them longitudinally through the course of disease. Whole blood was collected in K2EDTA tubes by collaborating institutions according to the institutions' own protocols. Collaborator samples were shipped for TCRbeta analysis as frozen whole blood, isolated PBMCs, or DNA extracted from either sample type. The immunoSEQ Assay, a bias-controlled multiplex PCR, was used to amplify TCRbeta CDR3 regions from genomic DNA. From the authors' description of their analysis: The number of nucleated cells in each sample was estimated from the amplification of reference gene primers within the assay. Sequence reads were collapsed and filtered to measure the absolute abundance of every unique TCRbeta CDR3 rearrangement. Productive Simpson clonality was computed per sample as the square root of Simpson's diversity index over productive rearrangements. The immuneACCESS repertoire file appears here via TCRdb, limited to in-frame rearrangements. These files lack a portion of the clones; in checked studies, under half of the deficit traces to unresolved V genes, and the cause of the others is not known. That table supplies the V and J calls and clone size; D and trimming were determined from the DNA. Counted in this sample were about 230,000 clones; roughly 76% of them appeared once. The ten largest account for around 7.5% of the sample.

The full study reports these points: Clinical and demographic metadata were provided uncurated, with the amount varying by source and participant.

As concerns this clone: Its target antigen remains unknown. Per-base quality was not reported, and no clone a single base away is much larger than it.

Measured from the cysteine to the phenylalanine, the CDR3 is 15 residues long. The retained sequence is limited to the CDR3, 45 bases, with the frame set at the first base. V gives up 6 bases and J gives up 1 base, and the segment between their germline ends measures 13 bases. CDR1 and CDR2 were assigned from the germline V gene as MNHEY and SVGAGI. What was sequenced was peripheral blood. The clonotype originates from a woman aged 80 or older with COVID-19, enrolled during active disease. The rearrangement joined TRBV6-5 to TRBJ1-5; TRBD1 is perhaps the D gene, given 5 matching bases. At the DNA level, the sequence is TGTGCCAGCAGCGCCTCCCAGGGAAGCAATCAGCCCCAGCATTTT. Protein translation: CASSASQGSNQPQHF.